One sample yielded the 24 T cell receptor beta chains listed below, sequenced in a study of blood T cell repertoires in COVID-19. Assay: immunoSEQ multiplex PCR; the TCRdb copy retains only in-frame clones and omits some. This sample has about 130,000 clones, with around 89% found just once. Sequences were obtained from peripheral blood. All receptors come from a man in his 60s with COVID-19, enrolled during active disease.

The chain is built from TRBV5-8 and TRBJ1-3, with TRBD1 matching 10 bases. This CDR3 region has 10 residues. Germline values: CDR1 SGHTS, CDR2 YDEGEE. Germline trimming cut 10 bases from V and 9 bases from J; bases unmatched to any gene: 1. In DNA form, the CDR3 reads TGTGCCGACAGGGGGCCCACCATATATTTT. Encoded protein: CADRGPTIYF. The entire variable domain, with the rest obtained from reference TRBV5-8 and TRBJ1-3, is as follows: EAGVTQSPTHLIKTRGQQATLRCSPISGHTSVYWYQQALGLGLQFLLWYDEGEERNRGNFPPRFSGRQFPNYSSELNVNALELEDSALYLCADRGPTIYFGEGSWLTVV.

This clone appeared a single time. This rearrangement joins TRBV5-1 to TRBJ2-5; TRBD1 matches 7 bases. V gave up 4 bases and J gave up 2 bases; unmatched junction bases: 11. The CDR3 has 16 amino acids. Germline values: CDR1 SGHRS, CDR2 YFSETQ. The DNA of the CDR3 is TGCGCCAGCAGCCGACAGGGCCTAACTCCTCAAGAGACCCAGTACTTC. This translates into CASSRQGLTPQETQYF.

The V call is TRBV4-2, the J call TRBJ2-7, with 9 bases aligning to TRBD1. In germline, CDR1 is LGHNA, CDR2 YNFKEQ. The CDR3 totals 17 residues. Trimming took 0 bases from V and 4 from J; bases not matched to a gene: 10. CDR3 in amino acids: CASSQDHRGTGRYEQYF. DNA for the CDR3: TGTGCCAGCAGCCAAGATCACCGGGGGACAGGGAGGTACGAGCAGTACTTC.

The genes are TRBV6-5 and TRBJ1-2, with D possibly TRBD1 on 5 matching bases. Trimming stripped 2 bases from V and 7 bases from J, with 11 bases between. Germline CDR1 reads MNHEY; CDR2 reads SVGAGI. The CDR3 length is 13 residues. DNA of the CDR3: TGTGCCAGCAGTTACCGGGGGTTTACTGGCTACACCTTC. It yields the protein CASSYRGFTGYTF.

This chain uses TRBV27 with TRBJ1-1, with D unclear. The germline V and J ends were trimmed by 4 bases and 5 bases, with 11 bases remaining between them. Germline lookup yields CDR1 MNHEY and CDR2 SMNVEV (reference sequence). This CDR3 region has 13 residues. The CDR3 nucleotides read TGTGCCAGCAGTTCTCCCGGGATAACTGAAGCTTTCTTT. It specifies CASSSPGITEAFF.

This clone was counted once. This chain connects TRBV3-1 (or the pseudogene TRBV3-2) to TRBJ1-3, with 9 bases that match TRBD1. Germline loops: CDR1 LGHDT, CDR2 YNNKEL (reference sequence). The CDR3 has 18 amino acids. The junction had 7 bases not matched to a gene; V was cut back by 1 base and J by 0 bases. The CDR3 sequence: CASSQVPGQGLSGNTIYF. CDR3 in DNA: TGTGCCAGCAGCCAAGTTCCGGGACAGGGCCTCTCTGGAAACACCATATATTTT.

V and J are TRBV19 and TRBJ2-3; D uncertain. Trimming removed 5 bases at V and 1 base at J, with 4 bases between. Germline CDR1 LNHDA, CDR2 SQIVND (reference sequence). The CDR3 has 12 residues. This CDR3 reads CASSRGTDTQYF. Written as DNA, the CDR3 is TGTGCCAGTAGTCGGGGCACAGATACGCAGTATTTT.

The chain has TRBV27 and TRBJ2-7, with 8 bases matching TRBD2. Germline CDR1 MNHEY, CDR2 SMNVEV (reference sequence). Losses at the gene ends were 6 bases for V and 0 bases for J; bases not matched to a gene: 4. The CDR3 length is 14 residues. This chain's CDR3 is CASRLRGGSYEQYF. The CDR3 coding sequence is TGTGCCAGCAGACTACGGGGGGGCTCCTACGAGCAGTACTTC.

Here the CDR3 reads CASSSTTSGGGGEQFF. The DNA for the CDR3 is TGTGCCAGCAGTTCTACGACTAGCGGGGGAGGCGGTGAGCAGTTCTTC. V gene TRBV6-4 combines with J gene TRBJ2-1, with 12 bases that match TRBD2. The CDR3 is made up of 16 amino acids. Germline trimming cut 5 bases from V and 9 bases from J; bases unmatched to any gene: 11. From germline, CDR1 is MRHNA and CDR2 SNTAGT.

This chain uses TRBV2 with TRBJ1-4; perhaps TRBD1 as D (6 bases). Germline-derived CDR1 and CDR2 are SNHLY and FYNNEI. The CDR3 runs to 13 residues. Trimming shortened V by 8 bases and J by 4 bases, and 11 bases separated the two germline ends. Written as DNA, the CDR3 is TGTGCCAGCCGGGACAATAATAATGAAAAACTGTTTTTT. This gives the protein CASRDNNNEKLFF.

This chain uses TRBV7-8 with TRBJ2-1; D possibly corresponds to TRBD2 (5 bases). Germline V gene sequence: CDR1 SGHVS, CDR2 FQNEAQ. Trimming pared 4 bases from V and 7 bases from J, leaving 14 bases between. CDR3 length equals 14 residues. The CDR3 protein is CASSSRAVGNEQFF. CDR3 DNA: TGTGCCAGCAGCTCGCGAGCGGTGGGAAATGAGCAGTTCTTC.

The rearrangement uses TRBV6-2 or TRBV6-3 and TRBJ1-5; TRBD1 is a possible D gene (5 bases). V lost 2 bases, J lost 2 bases, and 25 bases lay in between. The CDR3 spans 20 residues. Germline values: CDR1 MNHEY, CDR2 SVGEGT. The DNA for the CDR3 is TGTGCCAGCAGTTACCGTCGCAGGGCGTTAGGGATTGATGGCAATCAGCCCCAGCATTTT. It is translated as CASSYRRRALGIDGNQPQHF.

The CDR3 here is CASSSRGGSKLYGYTF. The CDR3 DNA follows: TGTGCCAGCAGCTCCCGAGGGGGCAGTAAACTCTATGGCTACACCTTC. The rearrangement uses TRBV7-9 and TRBJ1-2; 7 bases are a match to TRBD1. CDR3 length: 16 residues. V trimming: 4 bases; J trimming: 4 bases; junction bases outside the gene matches: 12. Per the germline V gene, CDR1 is SEHNR and CDR2 is FQNEAQ (reference sequence).

A single count supports this clone. The CDR3 protein is CASSPLGGDTQYF. CDR3 sequence (DNA): TGTGCCAGCAGCCCCTTGGGGGGAGATACGCAGTATTTT. The chain combines TRBV7-9 with TRBJ2-3, with D maybe TRBD2 (6 bases). The germline CDR1 and CDR2 sequences are SEHNR and FQNEAQ (reference sequence). The V gene lost 5 bases and the J gene lost 5 bases, with 11 bases spanning the gap. This CDR3 spans 13 amino acids.

The rearrangement joins TRBV9 to TRBJ1-6; D ambiguous. The V gene's germline CDR1 is SGDLS and CDR2 YYNGEE. Trimming took 7 bases from V and 0 from J, leaving 11 bases between them. The CDR3 extends over 15 amino acids. The CDR3 here is CASGPGSSYNSPLHF. CDR3 sequence (DNA): TGTGCCAGCGGTCCGGGGAGCTCCTATAATTCACCCCTCCACTTT.

The chain couples TRBV10-1 to TRBJ2-3; 13 nucleotides match TRBD2. Trimming took 6 bases from V and 6 from J; bases not matched to a gene: 9. Germline CDR1 reads WNHNN; CDR2 reads SYGVQD (reference sequence). The CDR3 runs 16 residues. CDR3 loop: CASSERLAGGRDTQYF. As DNA, the CDR3 is TGCGCCAGCAGCGAACGACTAGCGGGGGGCCGGGATACGCAGTATTTT.

The V gene is TRBV20-1, the J gene TRBJ1-2; D is unresolved. The CDR3 extends over 13 amino acids. Looked up from germline, CDR1 is DFQATT and CDR2 is SNEGSKA (reference sequence). The ends were cut back, 3 bases at V and 8 bases at J, with 16 bases in the middle. The CDR3 bases are TGCAGTGCTAGTCCCGGGAGGGCTGACGGCTACACCTTC. It codes for CSASPGRADGYTF.

This clone was found once. The chain is built from TRBV30 and TRBJ1-5, with a weak D call TRBD1 (5 bases). Trimming took off 2 bases at V and 2 bases at J, with 10 bases between the two ends. Germline V lookup: CDR1 GTSNPN, CDR2 SVGIG (reference sequence). The CDR3 sequence is 14 residues long. The CDR3 sequence is CAWSLGVGNQPQHF. In DNA form, the CDR3 reads TGTGCCTGGAGTCTAGGGGTGGGCAATCAGCCCCAGCATTTT.

V and J are TRBV9 and TRBJ2-7; 15 nucleotides align to TRBD2. The length of the CDR3 is 19 residues. The V and J ends lost 0 bases and 2 bases, in that order; junction bases with no gene match: 9. Looked up from germline, CDR1 is SGDLS and CDR2 is YYNGEE. CDR3 DNA: TGTGCCAGCAGCGTAGGGACCGGGACTAGCGGGGGGAAGACCTACGAGCAGTACTTC. Its protein is CASSVGTGTSGGKTYEQYF.

The V gene is TRBV6-5, the J gene TRBJ1-3; weak D call: TRBD1 (6 bases). V lost 7 bases to trimming and J lost 4 bases, with 11 bases between them. This CDR3 contains 13 residues. Germline values: CDR1 MNHEY, CDR2 SVGAGI. The CDR3 nucleotides read TGTGCCAGCAAAAGGGGGGGAGGAAACACCATATATTTT. Translated: CASKRGGGNTIYF.

The chain carries TRBV2 and TRBJ2-7; tentative D call: TRBD1 (5 bases). Germline V gene sequence: CDR1 SNHLY, CDR2 FYNNEI. Trimming stripped 8 bases from V and 0 bases from J, with 14 bases between. This CDR3 region has 14 residues. CDR3: CASPTVPLSYEQYF. In nucleotides, the CDR3 is TGTGCCAGCCCGACAGTCCCCCTCTCCTACGAGCAGTACTTC.

The chain links TRBV7-7 to TRBJ2-1; TRBD2 matches 7 bases. Unmatched junction bases numbered 7, after V lost 5 bases and J lost 3 bases. Germline values: CDR1 SSHAT, CDR2 FNYEAQ (reference sequence). This CDR3 comprises 15 residues. This CDR3 is CASSAWAGDYNEQFF. DNA of the CDR3: TGTGCCAGCAGCGCTTGGGCGGGGGACTACAATGAGCAGTTCTTC.

The V call is TRBV19, the J call TRBJ2-1; 9 bases agree with TRBD1. Germline V gives CDR1 LNHDA, CDR2 SQIVND (reference sequence). The CDR3 loop spans 20 amino acids. Germline trimming cut 3 bases from V and 4 bases from J; bases unmatched to any gene: 19. CDR3: CASSIRPLGQGNPGYNEQFF. The CDR3 DNA is TGTGCCAGTAGTATCCGACCTCTGGGACAGGGTAATCCTGGGTACAATGAGCAGTTCTTC.

The rearrangement uses TRBV7-3 and TRBJ1-5; TRBD1 aligns across 8 bases. This CDR3 comprises 15 residues. Germline CDR1 is SGHTA and CDR2 is FQGTGA. J gave up 1 base and V 4 bases, and 3 bases lay outside the gene matches. The CDR3 DNA follows: TGTGCCAGCAGCTCCACAGGGGGAAGCAATCAGCCCCAGCATTTT. Its protein is CASSSTGGSNQPQHF.